This TCR beta chain was identified during a study of cytomegalovirus exposure and HLA in healthy donors. Study findings and constraints: Among TCR sequences, most were rare, though some public TCRs appeared in many donors.

Comment on this clone: Its antigen is still unknown.

This CDR3 spans 18 amino acids. The PCR used 60 Vbeta and 13 Jbeta primers. Sequencing used immunoSEQ multiplex PCR; TCRdb keeps in-frame clones, though not all of them. The table lists around 70,000 clones, with roughly 0.8% in the top ten. What was sequenced was PBMCs. The TCR was taken from a boy between 10 and 17 years old in good health and CMV-seronegative. V usage is TRBV1 and J usage is TRBJ1-5. TRBV1 is a recognized pseudogene. The DNA of the CDR3 is TGCACCAGCAGCCAAGATGTGGGGGGGGCGGGCGGCAATCAGCCCCAGCATTTT. This encodes CTSSQDVGGAGGNQPQHF.